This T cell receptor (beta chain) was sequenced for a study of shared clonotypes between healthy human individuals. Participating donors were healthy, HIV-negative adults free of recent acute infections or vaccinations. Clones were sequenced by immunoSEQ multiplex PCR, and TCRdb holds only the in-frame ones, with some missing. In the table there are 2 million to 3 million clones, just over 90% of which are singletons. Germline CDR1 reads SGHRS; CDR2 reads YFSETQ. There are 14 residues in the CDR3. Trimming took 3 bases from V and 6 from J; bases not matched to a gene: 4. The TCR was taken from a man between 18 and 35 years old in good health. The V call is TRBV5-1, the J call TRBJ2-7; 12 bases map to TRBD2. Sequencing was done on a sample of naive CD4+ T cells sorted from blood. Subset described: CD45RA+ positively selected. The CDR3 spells CASSSTSGSSEQYF. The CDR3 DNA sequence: TGCGCCAGCAGCTCGACTAGCGGGAGTAGCGAGCAGTACTTC.